The 2 T cell receptor beta chains reported below all come from one sample, sequenced in a study of T cell responses to AZD1222 COVID-19 vaccine. Sequencing was performed with immunoSEQ multiplex PCR; in TCRdb, only in-frame clones are kept and a portion is missing. Here the sample table reports some 150,000 clones. The sequencing input was peripheral blood. All receptors come from an adult in good health.

The gene calls are TRBV3-1 (or the pseudogene TRBV3-2) and TRBJ2-5, with TRBD2 matching over 8 bases. Trimming cost V 4 bases and J 4 bases; bases outside gene matches: 11. CDR1 LGHDT and CDR2 YNNKEL come from the germline V gene (reference sequence). The CDR3 is 16 residues long. In DNA form, the CDR3 reads TGTGCCAGCAGCCCGTCCGGGGGGGGGCGGTTAGAGACCCAGTACTTC. Translated, it gives CASSPSGGGRLETQYF.

The rearrangement links TRBV5-1 to TRBJ2-2, with a possible D match to TRBD2 (7 bases). V shed 5 bases and J shed 0 bases, with 23 bases lying between them. Germline assignment: CDR1 SGHRS and CDR2 YFSETQ. The CDR3 consists of 19 residues. In nucleotides, the CDR3 is TGCGCCAGCAGTGTACGGGGGGCACGTTACGGCCCGAACACCGGGGAGCTGTTTTTT. Residues: CASSVRGARYGPNTGELFF.